What follows are 28 T cell receptor beta chains derived from one specimen sequenced in a study of T cells after yellow fever vaccination. TCRdb passed the 5' RACE reads through MiXCR, listing each CDR3 protein once. The data hold 200,000 to 300,000 distinct CDR3 sequences, with 5.5% to 8.5% observed a single time. The specimen comprised CD4+ T cells sorted from PBMCs, sampled on the day of the yellow fever booster vaccination. Source of these receptors: a man aged 25 to 40 who received the YFV17D yellow fever vaccine.

In this sample, this clonotype turned up a few times. The gene calls are TRBV9 and TRBJ2-2; 9 bases are a match to TRBD2. The germline gives CDR1 SGDLS, CDR2 YYNGEE. The junction had 11 bases not matched to a gene; V was cut back by 4 bases and J by 7 bases. This CDR3 is built from 16 residues. The CDR3 loop reads CASSPTLAGVGGELFF. The DNA for the CDR3 is TGTGCCAGCAGCCCCACCTTAGCGGGAGTTGGCGGGGAGCTGTTTTTT. Full variable domain (missing parts from reference TRBV9 and TRBJ2-2): DSGVTQTPKHLITATGQRVTLRCSPRSGDLSVYWYQQSLDQGLQFLIQYYNGEERAKGNILERFSAQQFPDLHSELNLSSLELGDSALYFCASSPTLAGVGGELFFGEGSRLTVL.

The rearrangement joins TRBV12-3 or TRBV12-4 to TRBJ2-2; 11 bases agree with TRBD2. This CDR3 has 15 amino acids. V shed 5 bases, J shed 6 bases, and the junction held 5 bases outside the gene matches. CDR3 nucleotides: TGTGCCAGCAGTCCGAGACTAGCGGGATCCGGGGAGCTGTTTTTT. Translated, it gives CASSPRLAGSGELFF.

The chain couples TRBV6-6 to TRBJ1-2; D perhaps matches TRBD1 (5 bases). The CDR3 consists of 11 residues. CDR1 MNHNY and CDR2 SVGAGI come from the germline V gene (reference sequence). V was clipped by 7 bases and J by 7 bases, with 10 bases between them. CDR3 in DNA: TGTGCCAGCAAGGACACCCGTGGCTACACCTTC. Protein: CASKDTRGYTF.

This clonotype was detected ten times or more. The rearrangement links TRBV11-3 to TRBJ2-1; 12 nucleotides align to TRBD1. CDR3 length: 15 residues. The J segment lost 5 bases and the V segment lost 5 bases, leaving 4 bases of the junction unmatched. The germline V gene encodes CDR1 SGHNT and CDR2 YENEEA. The CDR3 here is CASSPRDRGHNEQFF. CDR3 in DNA: TGTGCCAGCAGCCCCCGGGACAGGGGGCACAATGAGCAGTTCTTC.

This sequence joins TRBV28 and TRBJ1-2; a weak D match, TRBD1 (5 bases). The CDR3 has 13 residues. The ends were cut back, 4 bases at V and 8 bases at J, with 14 bases in the middle. Germline CDR1 reads MDHEN; CDR2 reads SYDVKM. DNA for the CDR3: TGTGCCAGCAGTTCACCCGTCCGGGGGGGCTACACCTTC. As protein: CASSSPVRGGYTF.

The rearrangement links TRBV6-2 or TRBV6-3 to TRBJ1-1; no definite D call. The CDR3 covers 15 residues. Germline lookup yields CDR1 MNHEY and CDR2 SVGEGT. V was shortened by 3 bases and J by 0 bases, with 11 bases between the two germline ends. This chain's CDR3 is CASSYRSRMNTEAFF. The CDR3 nucleotides are TGTGCCAGCAGTTATCGTTCAAGAATGAACACTGAAGCTTTCTTT.

This clonotype came up a few times. CDR3 DNA sequence: TGCGCCAGCAGCAGTCTCAGGGTCCTCTCTGGGGCCAACGTCCTGACTTTC. Residues: CASSSLRVLSGANVLTF. The genes are TRBV5-1 and TRBJ2-6, with D maybe TRBD1 (5 bases). Trimming stripped 4 bases from V and 0 bases from J, with 14 bases between. This CDR3 spans 17 amino acids. Germline V CDR1 and CDR2: SGHRS, YFSETQ.

The chain is built from TRBV5-1 and TRBJ2-3; 7 nucleotides align to TRBD1. J was trimmed by 3 bases and V by 9 bases; bases with no gene match: 13. The CDR3 spans 15 residues. Germline CDR1 SGHRS, CDR2 YFSETQ. CDR3 protein: CATATGRRWTDTQYF. The CDR3 nucleotides read TGCGCCACCGCGACAGGGCGGAGATGGACAGATACGCAGTATTTT.

This clonotype was seen more than once but under ten times. The J gene is TRBJ2-1, the V gene TRBV6-5; tentatively, D is TRBD1 (5 bases). This CDR3 region has 17 residues. Trimming removed 4 bases from V and 7 bases from J, with 23 bases in between. Germline V gene lookup returns CDR1 MNHEY and CDR2 SVGAGI. DNA for the CDR3: TGTGCCAGCAGTTTCGTATACTCAGGGTCGGGTCCGAATGAGCAGTTCTTC. This gives the protein CASSFVYSGSGPNEQFF.

This clonotype has a handful of counts. V is TRBV20-1 and J is TRBJ1-2; D not certain. This CDR3 contains 13 residues. With 2 bases removed from V and 8 bases from J, the gap between germline ends came to 15 bases. The germline CDR1 and CDR2 sequences are DFQATT and SNEGSKA (reference sequence). The CDR3 DNA reads as TGCAGTGCTAGAACCCTTCGTACGGTCGGCTACACCTTC. Translated, it gives CSARTLRTVGYTF.

V and J are TRBV20-1 and TRBJ2-4; TRBD1 aligns across 9 bases. CDR1 is DFQATT and CDR2 is SNEGSKA in the germline V gene (reference sequence). The length of the CDR3 is 17 residues. J was trimmed by 0 bases and V by 3 bases; bases with no gene match: 9. Here the CDR3 reads CSASGTGTHLAKNIQYF. The CDR3, as DNA: TGCAGTGCTAGCGGGACAGGGACCCATCTAGCCAAAAACATTCAGTACTTC.

This chain uses TRBV11-3 with TRBJ2-1; a weak D match, TRBD2 (6 bases). Trimming left V 7 bases short and J 5 bases short, with 18 bases between. Germline lookup yields CDR1 SGHNT and CDR2 YENEEA. The CDR3 runs 15 residues. The CDR3 is CASNSGTPGDNEQFF. The CDR3 DNA sequence: TGTGCCAGCAACTCCGGGACTCCCGGGGACAATGAGCAGTTCTTC.

This clonotype has just a few counts. V usage is TRBV10-3 and J usage is TRBJ2-3; D is uncertain. The ends were cut back, 3 bases at V and 4 bases at J, with 8 bases in the middle. This CDR3 spans 13 amino acids. Germline-derived CDR1 and CDR2 are ENHRY and SYGVKD. CDR3 protein: CAISESTPDTQYF. CDR3 DNA: TGTGCCATCAGTGAATCGACCCCAGATACGCAGTATTTT.

This clonotype occurred many times. The chain carries TRBV20-1 and TRBJ2-5, with TRBD1 matching over 9 bases. Germline V gene sequence: CDR1 DFQATT, CDR2 SNEGSKA (reference sequence). J lost 5 bases, V lost 0 bases, and 10 bases had no gene match. This CDR3 region has 16 residues. The CDR3 spells CSARDWDRAVLETQYF. Written as DNA, the CDR3 is TGCAGTGCTAGAGACTGGGACAGGGCGGTCTTGGAGACCCAGTACTTC.

This clonotype was seen at least ten times. J is TRBJ2-5 and V is TRBV7-9; D is unresolved. The V and J ends lost 3 bases and 3 bases respectively, with 11 bases between them. Germline V lookup: CDR1 SEHNR, CDR2 FQNEAQ (reference sequence). This CDR3 has 14 amino acids. In nucleotides, the CDR3 is TGTGCCAGCAGCTTGGGATTCACCAAAGAGACCCAGTACTTC. Its translation is CASSLGFTKETQYF.

The chain joins TRBV19 to TRBJ1-5; possible D gene TRBD1, 5 bases. CDR1 and CDR2 (germline): LNHDA, SQIVND (reference sequence). V gave up 3 bases and J gave up 1 base, with 10 bases separating them. The CDR3 spans 15 residues. CDR3 loop: CASSIGGASNQPQHF. The CDR3 DNA reads TGTGCCAGTAGTATTGGAGGGGCGAGCAATCAGCCCCAGCATTTT.

This clonotype has more than one count but fewer than ten. The chain recombines TRBV20-1 with TRBJ2-3; 8 nucleotides match TRBD2. The ends lost 1 base at V and 4 bases at J; junction bases unmatched: 4. The CDR3 runs 14 residues. CDR1 is DFQATT and CDR2 is SNEGSKA in the germline V gene (reference sequence). In nucleotides, the CDR3 is TGCAGTGCTAGAGTCGGACTAGCATCAGATACGCAGTATTTT. This codes for CSARVGLASDTQYF.

This clonotype showed up many times. The genes are TRBV3-1 and TRBJ2-7; 9 bases agree with TRBD1. Unmatched junction bases numbered 7, after V lost 4 bases and J lost 6 bases. Looked up from germline, CDR1 is LGHDT and CDR2 is YNNKEL (reference sequence). The CDR3 runs 14 residues. CDR3 loop: CASSRTRTGVEQYF. The DNA for the CDR3 is TGTGCCAGCAGCCGAACTCGGACAGGGGTCGAGCAGTACTTC.

In this sample, this clonotype turned up many times. The rearrangement links TRBV28 to TRBJ2-1; the match to TRBD2 covers 10 bases. The CDR3 is made up of 17 amino acids. V was pared by 6 bases and J by 2 bases, with 10 bases of the junction left unmatched. Germline V gene data show CDR1 as MDHEN and CDR2 as SYDVKM. DNA of the CDR3: TGTGCCAGCAGCCTCGGGACTAGCGCTGCTGCCTACAATGAGCAGTTCTTC. This encodes CASSLGTSAAAYNEQFF.

In this sample, this clonotype turned up a few times. This sequence joins TRBV3-1 and TRBJ1-2; D is perhaps TRBD1 (5 bases). The V gene's germline CDR1 is LGHDT and CDR2 YNNKEL (reference sequence). The V and J ends lost 1 base and 4 bases respectively, with 16 bases between them. The CDR3 is 16 amino acids. The CDR3 reads CASSQVPGGLGYGYTF. Here the CDR3 DNA reads TGTGCCAGCAGCCAAGTGCCCGGGGGTCTAGGCTATGGCTACACCTTC.

This clonotype was detected only a few times. The chain has TRBV7-3 and TRBJ2-7, with D perhaps matching TRBD1 (6 bases). The V gene lost 5 bases and the J gene lost 4 bases, with 21 bases spanning the gap. CDR1 is SGHTA and CDR2 is FQGTGA in the germline V gene. The CDR3 sequence is 16 residues long. The CDR3 nucleotides are TGTGCCAGCAGCACCAAAGACAGGTTACACTTGTACGAGCAGTACTTC. Protein sequence: CASSTKDRLHLYEQYF.

This clonotype was counted ten times or more. J is TRBJ2-3 and V is TRBV6-5, with D perhaps matching TRBD2 (6 bases). CDR3 length equals 18 residues. V was shortened by 6 bases and J by 2 bases, with 24 bases between the two germline ends. Germline CDR1 MNHEY, CDR2 SVGAGI. Here the CDR3 DNA reads TGTGCCAGCAGGGTTGATACTAGGGGCGGGGATCCCACAGATACGCAGTATTTT. Its protein is CASRVDTRGGDPTDTQYF.

The genes are TRBV10-3 and TRBJ1-2; 7 positions match TRBD1. Germline V gene lookup returns CDR1 ENHRY and CDR2 SYGVKD. The length of the CDR3 is 14 residues. The V and J ends lost 4 bases and 1 base, in that order; junction bases with no gene match: 3. The CDR3 DNA reads TGTGCCATCAGTGGCGGACAGGATAACTATGGCTACACCTTC. Protein sequence: CAISGGQDNYGYTF.

The V gene is TRBV29-1, the J gene TRBJ2-5, with 10 bases identical to TRBD2. V lost 7 bases, J lost 1 base, and 3 bases stayed unmatched. The CDR3 covers 13 residues. CDR1 and CDR2 (germline): SQVTM, ANQGSEA. The CDR3 is CSAGLAAQETQYF. For the CDR3, the DNA is TGCAGCGCTGGACTAGCGGCCCAAGAGACCCAGTACTTC.

This clonotype turned up a few times. This chain links TRBV6-5 with TRBJ2-7; tentative D call: TRBD1 (6 bases). Germline CDR1 is MNHEY and CDR2 is SVGAGI. The CDR3 runs 15 residues. Trimming removed 6 bases at V and 2 bases at J, with 17 bases between. The CDR3 sequence: CASRPGTHQPYEQYF. In nucleotides, the CDR3 is TGTGCCAGCAGACCAGGGACACATCAGCCCTACGAGCAGTACTTC.

This clonotype was picked up a small number of times. The chain couples TRBV5-3 to TRBJ2-4, with a weak D call TRBD1 (5 bases). TRBV5-3 has ORF status, its function being uncertain. The CDR3 consists of 14 residues. The germline V and J ends were trimmed by 2 bases and 6 bases, with 12 bases remaining between them. The CDR3: CARSLTDISNIQYF. The DNA of the CDR3 is TGTGCCAGAAGCTTAACGGACATATCAAACATTCAGTACTTC.

This clonotype came up many times. This chain connects TRBV7-2 to TRBJ1-5; D uncertain. The CDR3 is 12 amino acids. CDR1 and CDR2 (germline): SGHTA, FQGNSA. V was pared by 5 bases and J by 5 bases, with 7 bases between. CDR3 sequence reads: CASSPYHQPQHF. The CDR3 DNA reads as TGTGCCAGCAGCCCCTACCATCAGCCCCAGCATTTT. Complete variable domain (other parts from reference TRBV7-2 and TRBJ1-5): GAGVSQSPSNKVTEKGKDVELRCDPISGHTALYWYRQSLGQGLEFLIYFQGNSAPDKSGLPSDRFSAERTGGSVSTLTIQRTQQEDSAVYLCASSPYHQPQHFGDGTRLSIL.

DNA for the CDR3: TGTGCCAGCAGCTCAGGACGAGTAGCGGGAAACACCATATATTTT. It encodes CASSSGRVAGNTIYF. The V gene is TRBV7-9, the J gene TRBJ1-3; D gene uncertain. This CDR3 has 15 residues. With 4 bases removed from V and 4 bases from J, the gap between germline ends came to 14 bases. CDR1 and CDR2 (germline): SEHNR, FQNEAQ (reference sequence).